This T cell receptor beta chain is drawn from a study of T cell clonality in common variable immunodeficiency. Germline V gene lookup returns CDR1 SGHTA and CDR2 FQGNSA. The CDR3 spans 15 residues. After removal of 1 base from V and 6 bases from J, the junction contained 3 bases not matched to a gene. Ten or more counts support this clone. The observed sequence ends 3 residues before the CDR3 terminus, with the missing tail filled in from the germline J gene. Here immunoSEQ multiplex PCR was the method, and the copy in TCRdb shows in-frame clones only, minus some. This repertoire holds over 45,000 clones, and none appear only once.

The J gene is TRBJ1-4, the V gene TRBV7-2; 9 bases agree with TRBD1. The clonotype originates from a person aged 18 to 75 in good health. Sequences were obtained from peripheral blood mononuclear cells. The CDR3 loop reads CASSLGGTGHEKLFF. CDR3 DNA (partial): TGTGCCAGCAGCTTAGGCGGGACAGGGCATGAAAAA.